This T cell receptor (beta chain) was recovered during a study of OX40 agonist ivuxolimab in advanced cancers. Study-wide findings and caveats: The antigen specificity of the peripheral T cells (those that were expanded) was not determined.

Sequencing used immunoSEQ multiplex PCR; TCRdb keeps in-frame clones, though not all of them. The sample carries roughly 64,000 clones, 84% recorded once. Regarding this clone: What it recognizes is unknown.

The CDR3 is 14 residues long. Germline-derived CDR1 and CDR2 are MNHEY and SVGAGI. V lost 2 bases, J lost 4 bases, and 12 bases lay in between. Blood sampling was done at baseline, cycle 4 day 1, and cycle 7 day 1. This sequence was found in an adult with an advanced solid tumor such as melanoma, head and neck, liver or kidney cancer. The chain links TRBV6-5 to TRBJ2-7; D may be TRBD2 (5 bases). Sequencing was performed on CD4+ or CD8+ T cells sorted from blood, taken in a trial of the OX40 agonist ivuxolimab. The CDR3 coding sequence is TGTGCCAGCAGTTACATTTTCGGGGTTTACGAGCAGTACTTC. Residues: CASSYIFGVYEQYF.